The rows below give T cell receptor beta chains drawn from one sample of a study of cytomegalovirus exposure and HLA in healthy donors. The table came from immunoSEQ multiplex PCR; TCRdb's copy has only in-frame clones and leaves some out. Among 90,000 to 140,000 clones, about 16% were seen once, and the ten largest hold 0.83%. Material: PBMCs. The origin of the receptors is a female donor in good health and CMV-seronegative. Both conserved end residues are part of each CDR3.

j_call v_call cdr3_length cdr3_aa
TRBJ2-5 TRBV7-2 12 CASSQTGETQYF
TRBJ2-2 TRBV19 14 CASNGALPTGELFF
TRBJ2-3 TRBV13 17 CASSGGGLAGGTDTQYF
TRBJ1-5 TRBV28 16 CASSFPTDTKRQPQHF
TRBJ2-1 TRBV19 15 CASGLAGGGYNEQFF
TRBJ1-1 TRBV7-2 15 CASSLVPEGTTEAFF
TRBJ1-1 TRBV29-1 13 CSVRQGANTEAFF
TRBJ2-2 TRBV30 13 CAWSVRGAGELFF
TRBJ1-2 TRBV23-1 15 CASSLGRQGPYGYTF
TRBJ1-1 TRBV5-1 14 CASSLAGTNTEAFF
TRBJ2-5 TRBV10-2 14 CASSEAGRQETQYF
TRBJ1-1 TRBV6-1 13 CASSPAVSVEAFF
TRBJ2-7 TRBV30 16 CAWSIRTGTYINEQYF
TRBJ2-3 TRBV10-2 13 CASTGAFTDTQYF
TRBJ1-5 TRBV28 12 CASRESNQPQHF
TRBJ2-7 TRBV6-5 16 CASSYSTRDRVYEQYF
TRBJ2-1 TRBV6-1 12 CASKRTSGEQFF
TRBJ2-3 TRBV7-9 16 CASSPRLAGGGDTQYF
TRBJ2-7 TRBV7-2 16 CASSLSSGQSSYEQYF
TRBJ1-1 TRBV7-8 17 CASSQRQGAISNTEAFF
TRBJ1-1 TRBV6-4 14 CASRGTQGDTEAFF
TRBJ2-7 TRBV10-2 14 CASSLAGGGDEQYF
TRBJ2-1 TRBV6-5 14 CASRPGLANPEQFF
TRBJ2-1 TRBV28 21 CASSFPPEGALSPSSYNEQFF
TRBJ2-2 TRBV4-3 17 CASSQVRDVGGAGELFF
TRBJ2-7 TRBV2 15 CASSEEQILHYEQYF
TRBJ2-7 TRBV14 14 CASSPTTVSYEQYF
TRBJ2-7 TRBV28 15 CASSTSSGRFYEQYF
TRBJ1-1 TRBV4-3 13 CASSQGAGFLSRF
TRBJ1-5 TRBV28 15 CASSFWDRKDQPQHF
TRBJ2-3 TRBV30 16 CAWSVTSGKHTDTQYF
TRBJ1-1 TRBV29-1 13 CSVGARLNTEAFF
TRBJ2-7 TRBV5-1 14 CASSLTSGPYEQYF
TRBJ2-7 TRBV6-5 14 CASSYLGGTYEQYF
TRBJ1-4 TRBV30 13 CAWSQGAVEKLFF
TRBJ2-7 TRBV5-6 16 CASSLDSDGAAYEQYF
TRBJ2-5 TRBV6-5 15 CASSYSSGSPETQYF
TRBJ2-3 TRBV10-2 19 CASSDRLLAGATETDTQYF
TRBJ1-2 TRBV7-9 11 CASSLALFYAF
TRBJ2-7 TRBV7-9 15 CASSFGLAATYEQYF
TRBJ2-5 TRBV5-1 12 CASSQGGETQYF
TRBJ1-4 TRBV18 14 CASSPTGEDEKLFF
TRBJ2-2 TRBV27 15 CASRPLALNTGELFF
TRBJ2-2 TRBV5-4 15 CASSLSLSNTGELFF
TRBJ2-7 TRBV28 17 CASSSTSVRGWTDEQYF
TRBJ1-2 TRBV4-1 15 CASSQGFTENYGYTF
TRBJ2-7 TRBV29-1 13 CSVRQGKSYEQYF
TRBJ2-3 TRBV6-4 14 CATKLAGDTDTQYF
TRBJ2-2 TRBV9 15 CASSWTGTNTGELFF
TRBJ1-5 TRBV7-2 16 CASSPGQGFRGQPQHF
TRBJ2-3 TRBV7-9 16 CASSLGLAGGGDTQYF